One sample yielded the 22 T cell receptor beta chains listed below, sequenced in a study of early stage breast cancer tumors. TCRdb's table, derived via immunoSEQ multiplex PCR, lists solely in-frame clones and lacks some. In the table there are under 5,500 clones, 65% to 75% of which are singletons. Sample: normal breast tissue next to the tumor. The receptor set was obtained from a person between 60 and 70 years old with breast cancer.

The CDR3 DNA reads TGTGCCAGCAGCCAAGACGAAGCTTATAATTCACCCCTCCACTTT. It specifies CASSQDEAYNSPLHF. The chain links TRBV4-2 to TRBJ1-6; no definite D call. Germline V lookup: CDR1 LGHNA, CDR2 YNFKEQ. CDR3 length equals 15 residues. Trimming stripped 0 bases from V and 4 bases from J, with 7 bases between.

The chain recombines TRBV18 with TRBJ2-3; D uncertain. V was pared by 2 bases and J by 3 bases, with 3 bases between. CDR1 KGHSH and CDR2 LQKENI come from the germline V gene. The CDR3 loop spans 12 amino acids. CDR3 loop: CASSPRTDTQYF. Here the CDR3 DNA reads TGTGCCAGCTCACCAAGAACAGATACGCAGTATTTT.

The rearrangement links TRBV29-1 to TRBJ2-1; 9 bases are shared with TRBD2. The V and J ends lost 6 bases and 6 bases, in that order; junction bases with no gene match: 12. Germline V gene lookup returns CDR1 SQVTM and CDR2 ANQGSEA. The CDR3 spans 15 residues. This chain's CDR3 is CSVGASGKGGNEQFF. As DNA, the CDR3 is TGCAGCGTGGGAGCTAGCGGGAAAGGAGGCAATGAGCAGTTCTTC.

The chain links TRBV6-5 to TRBJ2-7, with D perhaps TRBD1 (7 bases). This CDR3 has 15 residues. Deletions cut 5 bases from V and 3 bases from J, with 17 bases between. Germline CDR1 and CDR2: MNHEY and SVGAGI. This chain's CDR3 is CASSPTAGQNYEQYF. The CDR3 region has the DNA TGTGCCAGCAGTCCTACCGCGGGACAGAACTACGAGCAGTACTTC.

This clone occurred once. The rearrangement links TRBV5-4 to TRBJ1-1; 8 bases are shared with TRBD1. J gave up 1 base and V 0 bases, and 2 bases lay outside the gene matches. Germline lookup yields CDR1 SGHNT and CDR2 YYREEE (reference sequence). There are 15 residues in the CDR3. The CDR3 DNA reads TGTGCCAGCAGCTTGGGTGGACAGGGGAACACTGAAGCTTTCTTT. It translates to CASSLGGQGNTEAFF.

The rearrangement links TRBV21-1 to TRBJ2-1; TRBD1 was called by the table and not checked on the DNA. TRBV21-1 counts as a pseudogene. The CDR3 has 17 residues. CDR3 DNA: TGTGCCAGCAGCAGACCAAGGACAGGGGACCCCTACAATGAGCAGTTCTTC. Protein product: CASSRPRTGDPYNEQFF.

This clone occurred a few times. This chain joins TRBV12-5 and TRBJ1-2; TRBD1 might be the D (5 bases). CDR1 and CDR2 from the germline V gene are LGHNT and FRNRAP. There are 13 residues in the CDR3. V dropped 2 bases and J dropped 5 bases, with 9 bases sitting between them. DNA of the CDR3: TGTGCTAGTGGTTTGATGGCAGGGTATGGCTACACCTTC. Its protein product is CASGLMAGYGYTF.

This chain uses TRBV5-4 with TRBJ2-3; TRBD1 might be the D (6 bases). This CDR3 is 16 amino acids long. V shed 1 base and J shed 2 bases, with 14 bases lying between them. CDR1 is SGHNT and CDR2 is YYREEE in the germline V gene (reference sequence). The CDR3 region has the DNA TGTGCCAGCAGCTTGATGAGAGGGGGAAACACAGATACGCAGTATTTT. This encodes CASSLMRGGNTDTQYF.

This clone was seen a single time. This chain links TRBV9 with TRBJ2-1; no reliable D call. Deletions cut 0 bases from V and 0 bases from J, with 7 bases between. Germline CDR1 SGDLS, CDR2 YYNGEE. This CDR3 comprises 15 residues. DNA of the CDR3: TGTGCCAGCAGCGTAGCGTTCGGCTCCTACAATGAGCAGTTCTTC. This gives the protein CASSVAFGSYNEQFF.

This chain joins TRBV6-1 and TRBJ1-2; TRBD1 agrees at 8 bases. The junction had 10 bases not matched to a gene; V was cut back by 6 bases and J by 4 bases. CDR3 length: 15 amino acids. Germline V gives CDR1 MNHNS, CDR2 SASEGT. CDR3 coding DNA: TGTGCCAGCAGCCATGGGACAGGCAGCCCCTATGGCTACACCTTC. Translation: CASSHGTGSPYGYTF.

The chain links TRBV2 to TRBJ2-3, with 11 bases fitting TRBD2. With V trimmed by 7 bases and J by 6 bases, 9 bases remained unmatched. CDR3 length: 15 amino acids. Germline V gives CDR1 SNHLY, CDR2 FYNNEI. The CDR3 is CASTLSGGAGDTQYF. Written as DNA, the CDR3 is TGTGCCAGCACCCTTAGCGGGGGGGCCGGGGATACGCAGTATTTT.

The chain uses TRBV19 and TRBJ1-1; possible D gene TRBD1, 5 bases. V was cut by 3 bases and J by 1 base, with 15 bases left in between. In germline, CDR1 is LNHDA, CDR2 SQIVND (reference sequence). The CDR3 sequence is 16 residues long. The CDR3 region is CASSIISGGGNTEAFF. CDR3 DNA sequence: TGTGCCAGTAGTATCATTTCGGGGGGAGGGAACACTGAAGCTTTCTTT. The variable domain in full, completed from reference TRBV19 and TRBJ1-1, reads DGGITQSPKYLFRKEGQNVTLSCEQNLNHDAMYWYRQDPGQGLRLIYYSQIVNDFQKGDIAEGYSVSREKKESFPLTVTSAQKNPTAFYLCASSIISGGGNTEAFFGQGTRLTVV.

The chain joins TRBV20-1 to TRBJ2-7, with a possible D match to TRBD1 (6 bases). Deletions cut 7 bases from V and 5 bases from J, with 12 bases between. The CDR3 is 11 amino acids. Germline V gene data show CDR1 as DFQATT and CDR2 as SNEGSKA (reference sequence). This CDR3 reads CSVTRGDEQYF. CDR3 in DNA: TGCAGTGTTACCAGGGGCGACGAGCAGTACTTC.

This clone was seen more than once but under ten times. V and J are TRBV9 and TRBJ2-5; 7 bases are shared with TRBD2. The germline V gene encodes CDR1 SGDLS and CDR2 YYNGEE. Trimming removed 3 bases from V and 2 bases from J; junction bases left unmatched: 4. The CDR3 extends over 14 amino acids. CDR3 coding DNA: TGTGCCAGCAGCGGTGCGGGAGTTCAAGAGACCCAGTACTTC. Its translation: CASSGAGVQETQYF.

This clone was counted a few times. The rearrangement uses TRBV29-1 and TRBJ2-5; no firm D call. V was cut by 2 bases and J by 1 base, with 5 bases left in between. Germline-derived CDR1 and CDR2 are SQVTM and ANQGSEA. The CDR3 runs to 12 residues. As DNA, the CDR3 is TGCAGCGTTGAACCTCCCCAAGAGACCCAGTACTTC. Translation: CSVEPPQETQYF.

CDR3 sequence: CASRRAGGEKLFF. The CDR3 bases are TGTGCCAGCCGGCGAGCGGGAGGTGAAAAACTGTTTTTT. The chain combines TRBV6-5 with TRBJ1-4; the D is unclear. CDR3 size: 13 residues. CDR1 is MNHEY, CDR2 SVGAGI, per germline. The V and J ends lost 8 bases and 7 bases respectively, with 14 bases between them.

The V call is TRBV6-5, the J call TRBJ2-1; 11 positions match TRBD2. Unmatched junction bases numbered 8, after V lost 6 bases and J lost 7 bases. Germline assignment: CDR1 MNHEY and CDR2 SVGAGI. CDR3 length: 15 amino acids. The CDR3 reads CASRRTSGLVNEQFF. In DNA form, the CDR3 reads TGTGCCAGCAGAAGGACTAGCGGGTTAGTGAATGAGCAGTTCTTC.

This chain uses TRBV5-1 with TRBJ1-2, with D maybe TRBD1 (5 bases). The CDR3 runs 15 residues. Trimming left V 0 bases short and J 4 bases short, with 13 bases between. Germline loops: CDR1 SGHRS, CDR2 YFSETQ. The CDR3 DNA reads as TGCGCCAGCAGCTTGGAAGGGGCTTCGGGCTATGGCTACACCTTC. This encodes CASSLEGASGYGYTF.

This clone came up once. The chain uses TRBV5-1 and TRBJ2-1, with a tentative D call TRBD1 (6 bases). Germline V gene data show CDR1 as SGHRS and CDR2 as YFSETQ. CDR3 length: 17 amino acids. Between the trimmed V and J ends, which lost 0 bases and 3 bases, there was a span of 16 bases. The CDR3 coding sequence is TGCGCCAGCAGCTTGGACCCCCGACAGGCCTACTACAATGAGCAGTTCTTC. This translates into CASSLDPRQAYYNEQFF.

CDR3 in DNA: TGTGCCAGCAGCTTAGAACGACTAGCGGTGACAGATACGCAGTATTTT. This gives the protein CASSLERLAVTDTQYF. The chain carries TRBV7-8 and TRBJ2-3; TRBD2 agrees at 9 bases. This CDR3 is built from 16 residues. V was pared by 1 base and J by 3 bases, with 5 bases of the junction left unmatched. Germline values: CDR1 SGHVS, CDR2 FQNEAQ.

This clone is categorized as medium-sized. V gene TRBV27 combines with J gene TRBJ2-3; D is undetermined. This CDR3 comprises 16 residues. Germline CDR1 MNHEY, CDR2 SMNVEV (reference sequence). Trimming left V 6 bases short and J 2 bases short, with 18 bases between. Written as DNA, the CDR3 is TGTGCCAGCAGCAGAAAAGGGTTTCTTGCCACAGATACGCAGTATTTT. Amino acid sequence: CASSRKGFLATDTQYF.

The chain links TRBV19 to TRBJ2-7; 7 nucleotides line up with TRBD2. Germline V gene sequence: CDR1 LNHDA, CDR2 SQIVND (reference sequence). With V trimmed by 5 bases and J by 3 bases, 4 bases remained unmatched. The CDR3 contains 13 residues. CDR3 in amino acids: CASSSTSDYEQYF. The CDR3 nucleotides are TGTGCCAGTAGTTCCACTAGCGACTACGAGCAGTACTTC.